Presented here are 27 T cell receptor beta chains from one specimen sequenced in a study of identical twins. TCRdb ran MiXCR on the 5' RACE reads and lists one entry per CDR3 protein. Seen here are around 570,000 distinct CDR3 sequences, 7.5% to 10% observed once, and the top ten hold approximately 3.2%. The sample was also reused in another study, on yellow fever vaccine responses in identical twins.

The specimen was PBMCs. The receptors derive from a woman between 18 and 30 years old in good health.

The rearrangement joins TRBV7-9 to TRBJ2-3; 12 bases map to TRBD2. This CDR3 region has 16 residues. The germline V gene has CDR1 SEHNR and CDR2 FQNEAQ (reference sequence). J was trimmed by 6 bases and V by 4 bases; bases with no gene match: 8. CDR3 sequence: CASSSTSGGTGDTQYF. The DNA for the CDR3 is TGTGCCAGCAGCTCAACTAGCGGGGGGACTGGGGATACGCAGTATTTT.

CDR3 coding DNA: TGCGCCAGCAGCCAAGGCGTAGCTGGGGTGAACACTGAAGCTTTCTTT. Protein product: CASSQGVAGVNTEAFF. V is TRBV4-3 and J is TRBJ1-1; D is undetermined. Trimming removed 1 base from V and 0 bases from J, with 12 bases in between. CDR3 length: 16 amino acids. Germline V gene data show CDR1 as LGHNA and CDR2 as YSLEER.

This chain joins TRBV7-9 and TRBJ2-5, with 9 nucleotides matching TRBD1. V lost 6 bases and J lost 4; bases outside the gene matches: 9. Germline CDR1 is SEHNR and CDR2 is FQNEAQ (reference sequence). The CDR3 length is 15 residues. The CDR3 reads CASRPGQGYTETQYF. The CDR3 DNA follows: TGTGCCAGCAGACCAGGACAGGGGTATACAGAGACCCAGTACTTC.

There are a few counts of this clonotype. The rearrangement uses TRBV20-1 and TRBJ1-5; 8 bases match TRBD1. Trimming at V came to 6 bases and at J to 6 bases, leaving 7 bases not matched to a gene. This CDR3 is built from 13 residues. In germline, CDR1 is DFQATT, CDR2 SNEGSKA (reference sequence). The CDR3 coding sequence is TGCAGTGCACCAGGGGGCCCAGGTCAGCCCCAGCATTTT. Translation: CSAPGGPGQPQHF.

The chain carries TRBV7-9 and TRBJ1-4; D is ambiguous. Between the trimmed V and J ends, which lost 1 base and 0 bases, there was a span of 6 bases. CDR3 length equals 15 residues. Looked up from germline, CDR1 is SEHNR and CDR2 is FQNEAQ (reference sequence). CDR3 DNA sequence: TGTGCCAGCAGCTTAGGGGCTACAACTAATGAAAAACTGTTTTTT. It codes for CASSLGATTNEKLFF.

The CDR3 loop is CASSRRQGPGELFF. The DNA for the CDR3 is TGTGCCAGCAGCCGTAGACAGGGGCCCGGGGAGCTGTTTTTT. V and J are TRBV14 and TRBJ2-2, with TRBD1 matching 8 bases. The germline V gene encodes CDR1 SGHDN and CDR2 FVKESK. This CDR3 is built from 14 residues. With 4 bases clipped from V and 6 bases from J, the junction kept 4 bases outside the gene matches.

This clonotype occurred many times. CDR3 DNA: TGTGCCAGCAGTTACGGACAGGGAAACCAAGAGACCCAGTACTTC. Protein sequence: CASSYGQGNQETQYF. J is TRBJ2-5 and V is TRBV11-2, with TRBD1 matching over 8 bases. CDR3 length: 15 residues. With 6 bases clipped from V and 0 bases from J, the junction kept 6 bases outside the gene matches. From germline, CDR1 is SGHAT and CDR2 FQNNGV. The full variable domain, with the rest looked up from reference TRBV11-2 and TRBJ2-5, is EAGVAQSPRYKIIEKRQSVAFWCNPISGHATLYWYQQILGQGPKLLIQFQNNGVVDDSQLPKDRFSAERLKGVDSTLKIQPAKLEDSAVYLCASSYGQGNQETQYFGPGTRLLVL.

CDR3 sequence: CAIKIEGDTEAFF. Here the CDR3 DNA reads TGTGCCATCAAGATTGAGGGGGACACTGAAGCTTTCTTT. V is TRBV10-3 and J is TRBJ1-1, with a tentative D call TRBD1 (6 bases). The CDR3 totals 13 residues. Germline CDR1 reads ENHRY; CDR2 reads SYGVKD. V was clipped by 7 bases and J by 3 bases, with 12 bases between them.

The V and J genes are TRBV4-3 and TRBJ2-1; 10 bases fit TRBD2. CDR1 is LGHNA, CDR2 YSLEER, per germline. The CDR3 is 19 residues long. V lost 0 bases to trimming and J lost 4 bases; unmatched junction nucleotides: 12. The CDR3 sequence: CASSQDRLAGEGAYNEQFF. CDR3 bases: TGCGCCAGCAGCCAAGATCGCCTAGCGGGAGAAGGGGCTTACAATGAGCAGTTCTTC.

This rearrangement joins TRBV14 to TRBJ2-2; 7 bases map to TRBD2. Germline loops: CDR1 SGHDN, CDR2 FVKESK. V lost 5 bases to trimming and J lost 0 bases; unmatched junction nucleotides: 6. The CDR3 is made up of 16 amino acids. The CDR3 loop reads CASSYIAGANTGELFF. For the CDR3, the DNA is TGTGCCAGCAGCTATATAGCGGGCGCGAACACCGGGGAGCTGTTTTTT.

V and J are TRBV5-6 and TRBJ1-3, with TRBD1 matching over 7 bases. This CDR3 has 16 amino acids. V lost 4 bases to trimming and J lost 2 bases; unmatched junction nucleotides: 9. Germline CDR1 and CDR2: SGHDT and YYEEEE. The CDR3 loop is CASSLVGTGAGNTIYF. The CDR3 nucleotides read TGTGCCAGCAGCCTGGTCGGCACAGGGGCTGGAAACACCATATATTTT.

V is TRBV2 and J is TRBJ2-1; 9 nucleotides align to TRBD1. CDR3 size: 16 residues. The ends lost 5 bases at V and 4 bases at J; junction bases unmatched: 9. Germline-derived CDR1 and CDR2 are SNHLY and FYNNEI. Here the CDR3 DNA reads TGTGCCAGCAGTCTAGGGGGGACAGGGTTGTACAATGAGCAGTTCTTC. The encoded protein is CASSLGGTGLYNEQFF.

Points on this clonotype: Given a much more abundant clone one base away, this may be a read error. CDR3 loop: CASSLTGLGNEQYF. As DNA, the CDR3 is TGTGCCAGCAGTTTGACGGGATTAGGCAACGAGCAGTACTTC. V usage is TRBV28 and J usage is TRBJ2-7; tentatively, D is TRBD2 (5 bases). CDR3 length equals 14 residues. V was cut by 3 bases and J by 5 bases, with 14 bases left in between. The germline V gene encodes CDR1 MDHEN and CDR2 SYDVKM.

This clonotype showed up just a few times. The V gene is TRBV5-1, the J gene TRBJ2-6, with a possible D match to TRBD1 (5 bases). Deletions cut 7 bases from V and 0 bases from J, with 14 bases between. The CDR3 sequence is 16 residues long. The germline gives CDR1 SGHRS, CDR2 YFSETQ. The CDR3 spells CASEANTGSGANVLTF. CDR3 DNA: TGCGCCAGCGAAGCAAATACAGGCTCTGGGGCCAACGTCCTGACTTTC. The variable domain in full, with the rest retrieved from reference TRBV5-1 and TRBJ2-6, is KAGVTQTPRYLIKTRGQQVTLSCSPISGHRSVSWYQQTPGQGLQFLFEYFSETQRNKGNFPGRFSGRQFSNSRSEMNVSTLELGDSALYLCASEANTGSGANVLTFGAGSRLTVL.

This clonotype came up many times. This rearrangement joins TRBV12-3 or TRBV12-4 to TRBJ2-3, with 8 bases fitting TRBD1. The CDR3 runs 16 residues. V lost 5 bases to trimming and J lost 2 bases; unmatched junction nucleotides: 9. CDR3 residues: CASSLGDRRNTDTQYF. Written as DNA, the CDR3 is TGTGCCAGCAGTCTCGGGGACAGGCGTAACACAGATACGCAGTATTTT.

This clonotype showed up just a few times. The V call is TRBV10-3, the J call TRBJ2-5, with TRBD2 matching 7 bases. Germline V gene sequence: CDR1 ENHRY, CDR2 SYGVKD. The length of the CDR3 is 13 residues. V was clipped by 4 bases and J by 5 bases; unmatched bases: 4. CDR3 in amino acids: CAISAGGWETQYF. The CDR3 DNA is TGTGCCATCAGTGCGGGAGGTTGGGAGACCCAGTACTTC.

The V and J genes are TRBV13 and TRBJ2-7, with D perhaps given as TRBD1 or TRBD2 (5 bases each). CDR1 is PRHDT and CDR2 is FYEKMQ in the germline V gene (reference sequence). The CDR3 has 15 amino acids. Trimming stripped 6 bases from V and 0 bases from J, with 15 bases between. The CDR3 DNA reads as TGTGCCAGCAGTCGTCCGGGGCAGGGCTCCTACGAGCAGTACTTC. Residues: CASSRPGQGSYEQYF. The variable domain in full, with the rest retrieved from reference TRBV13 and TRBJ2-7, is AAGVIQSPRHLIKEKRETATLKCYPIPRHDTVYWYQQGPGQDPQFLISFYEKMQSDKGSIPDRFSAQQFSDYHSELNMSSLELGDSALYFCASSRPGQGSYEQYFGPGTRLTVT.

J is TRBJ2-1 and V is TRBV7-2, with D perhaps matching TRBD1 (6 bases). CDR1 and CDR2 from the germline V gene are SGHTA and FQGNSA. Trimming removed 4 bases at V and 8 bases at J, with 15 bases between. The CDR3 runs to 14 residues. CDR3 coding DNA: TGTGCCAGCAGCTCGACTTTCGGGACACATGAGCAGTTCTTC. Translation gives CASSSTFGTHEQFF.

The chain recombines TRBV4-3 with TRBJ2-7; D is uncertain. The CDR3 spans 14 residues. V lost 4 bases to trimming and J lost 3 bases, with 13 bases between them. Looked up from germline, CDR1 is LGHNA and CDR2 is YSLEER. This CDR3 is CASSPDTTFYEQYF. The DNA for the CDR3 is TGCGCCAGCAGCCCCGACACGACTTTCTACGAGCAGTACTTC.

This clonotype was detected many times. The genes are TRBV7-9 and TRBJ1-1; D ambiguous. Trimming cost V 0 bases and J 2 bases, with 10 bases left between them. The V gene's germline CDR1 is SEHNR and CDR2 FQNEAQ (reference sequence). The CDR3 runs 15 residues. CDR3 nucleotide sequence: TGTGCCAGCAGCTTAGCTGTTGGGTTAAACACTGAAGCTTTCTTT. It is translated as CASSLAVGLNTEAFF. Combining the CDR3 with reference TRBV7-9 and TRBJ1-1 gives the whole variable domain DTGVSQNPRHKITKRGQNVTFRCDPISEHNRLYWYRQTLGQGPEFLTYFQNEAQLEKSRLLSDRFSAERPKGSFSTLEIQRTEQGDSAMYLCASSLAVGLNTEAFFGQGTRLTVV.

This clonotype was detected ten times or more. The CDR3, as DNA: TGCGCCAGCAGCTTGGCCGGGAGGTGGTATGAGCAGTTCTTC. It yields the protein CASSLAGRWYEQFF. The genes are TRBV5-1 and TRBJ2-1; TRBD2 matches at 7 bases. Trimming at V came to 0 bases and at J to 8 bases, leaving 5 bases not matched to a gene. Germline CDR1 reads SGHRS; CDR2 reads YFSETQ. The CDR3 covers 14 residues.

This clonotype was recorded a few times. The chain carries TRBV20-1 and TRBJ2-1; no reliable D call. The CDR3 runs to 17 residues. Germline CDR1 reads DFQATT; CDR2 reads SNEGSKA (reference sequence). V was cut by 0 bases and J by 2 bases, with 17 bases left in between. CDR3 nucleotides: TGCAGTGCTAGAGACCGGACCGGGTCGTCGACCTACAATGAGCAGTTCTTC. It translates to CSARDRTGSSTYNEQFF.

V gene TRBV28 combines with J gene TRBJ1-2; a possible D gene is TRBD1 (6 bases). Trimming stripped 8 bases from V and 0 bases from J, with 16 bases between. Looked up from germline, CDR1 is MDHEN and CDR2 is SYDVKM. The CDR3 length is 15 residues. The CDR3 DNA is TGTGCCAGCGGCCGGGGGCCGCTAGCTAACTATGGCTACACCTTC. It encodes CASGRGPLANYGYTF.

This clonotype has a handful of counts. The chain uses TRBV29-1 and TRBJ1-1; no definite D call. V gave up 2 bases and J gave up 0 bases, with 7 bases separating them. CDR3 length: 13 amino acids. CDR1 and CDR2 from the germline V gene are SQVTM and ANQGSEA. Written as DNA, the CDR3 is TGCAGCGTTGAACACGGGGTGAACACTGAAGCTTTCTTT. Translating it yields CSVEHGVNTEAFF.

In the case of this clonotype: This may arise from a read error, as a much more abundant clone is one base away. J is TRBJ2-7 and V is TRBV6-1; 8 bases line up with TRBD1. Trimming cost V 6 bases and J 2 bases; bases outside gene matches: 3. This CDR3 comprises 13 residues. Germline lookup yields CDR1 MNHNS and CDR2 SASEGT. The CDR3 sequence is CASRDRATYEQYF. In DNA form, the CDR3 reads TGTGCCAGCAGGGACAGGGCCACCTACGAGCAGTACTTC.

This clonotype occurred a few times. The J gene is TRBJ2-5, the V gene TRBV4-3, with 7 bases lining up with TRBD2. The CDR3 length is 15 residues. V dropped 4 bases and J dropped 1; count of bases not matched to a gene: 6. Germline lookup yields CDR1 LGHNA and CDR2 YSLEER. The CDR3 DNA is TGCGCCAGCAGCCCTCAAGCGGGATTCCAAGAGACCCAGTACTTC. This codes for CASSPQAGFQETQYF.

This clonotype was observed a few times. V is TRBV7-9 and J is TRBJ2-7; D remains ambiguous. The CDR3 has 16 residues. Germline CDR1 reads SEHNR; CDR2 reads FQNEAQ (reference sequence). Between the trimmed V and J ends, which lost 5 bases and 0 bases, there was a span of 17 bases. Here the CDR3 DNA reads TGTGCCAGCAGCCTCTTTGGGGAATTGGGCTCCTACGAGCAGTACTTC. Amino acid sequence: CASSLFGELGSYEQYF.